Sequencing of this T cell receptor beta chain was carried out in a study of T cells in Graves' hyperthyroidism and ophthalmopathy. CDR1 is MNHNS and CDR2 is SASEGT in the germline V gene. The CDR3 sequence is 15 residues long. Deletions cut 2 bases from V and 7 bases from J, with 15 bases between. RNA transcripts gave rise to amplified TCR beta CDR3 regions. Primed by the HTBI set, a first-round RT-PCR was run on the TCR CDR3. TCRdb re-called the multiplex PCR reads with MiXCR, one entry per CDR3 protein. Of fewer than 700,000 distinct CDR3 sequences listed, 15% to 20% are singletons. This clonotype was counted a few times.

This chain uses TRBV6-1 with TRBJ2-1; TRBD1 is a possible D gene (5 bases). Sequenced: blood. This receptor was identified in a woman in her late teens or twenties with Graves' ophthalmopathy. The CDR3: CASSELQTVPNEQFF. The CDR3 nucleotides are TGTGCCAGCAGTGAACTACAGACAGTCCCTAATGAGCAGTTCTTC.